This T cell receptor (beta chain) was recovered during a study of T cell clusters in autoimmune cytopenias. This clonotype counts as medium-sized by frequency. What it binds is unknown. TRB rearrangements were amplified by touch-down multiplex PCR with mixed TRB-A/B primers. Following a re-call of the multiplex PCR reads, TCRdb has one entry per CDR3 protein and lacks DNA. Recorded for this sample: several thousand distinct CDR3 sequences. This CDR3 is 16 amino acids long. CDR1 is SGHDT and CDR2 is YYEEEE in the germline V gene. Study results and caveats: Physiological T cell clusters of healthy donors were apparently absent in primary autoimmune cytopenia patients.

TRB amplification used around 270 ng of peripheral blood genomic DNA. The data also belong to a second study, concerning T cell repertoires in aging, cancer and after chemotherapy. That source reports: Loss of evenness, beyond lost richness, contributed to age-related TCR diversity decline in cancer patients.

This chain links TRBV5-6 with TRBJ2-7. The sample was peripheral blood. The sequence was collected from a human donor in good health. CDR3 amino acids: CASSLDRQEDSYEQYF.